This TCR beta chain originates from a study of Ad26.COV2.S vaccination and SARS-CoV-2 variants listed by TCRdb under 2021. Study-level background: Vaccine-arm donors were drawn from COV1001, a multicentre, randomized, double-blind, placebo-controlled phase I-IIa trial of Ad26.COV2.S in healthy adults. Ad26.COV2.S was given intramuscularly at 5x10^10 or 1x10^11 viral particles, as a single shot or as two shots 56 days apart. The specificity and breadth of SARS-CoV-2-reactive T cell receptors after Ad26.COV2.S vaccination were assessed by TCRbeta repertoire sequencing. A total of some 30 samples were included in the TCR-sequenced set, comprising around 19 Ad26.COV2.S vaccine recipients, 5 placebo recipients and 8 SARS-CoV-2 convalescent individuals. Trial participants were randomized into five groups of five, in which low-dose or high-dose Ad26.COV2.S was given once or twice, or placebo was given on both occasions. Investigators did not know the trial group allocation while performing experiments and assessing outcomes.

Relative to germline, V is 4 bases shorter and J is 2 bases shorter, with 12 bases between their ends. From its cysteine to its phenylalanine, the CDR3 spans 16 amino acids. Solely the CDR3 DNA is kept, with 48 bases framed from the first base. The germline V gene encodes CDR1 MDHEN and CDR2 SYDVKM. The immunoSEQ Assay was the method used to sequence TCRbeta CDR3 regions. After extraction, genomic DNA underwent amplification by bias-controlled multiplex PCR, followed by high-throughput sequencing. Regarding the original processing steps: To quantify the absolute abundance of each unique TCRbeta CDR3 region, sequences were collapsed and filtered. Usable DNA was measured by amplifying reference genes present in all nucleated cells, and TCRbeta template counts were normalized to that usable DNA to estimate T cell fraction. Repertoire TCRs were annotated as SARS-CoV-2-specific when V gene, CDR3 amino acid sequence and J gene were exactly matched to a known reactive TCR set. The reference SARS-CoV-2 TCR set was derived from MIRA and filtered for enrichment in COVID-19-positive ImmuneCODE repertoires, a step that removed public or cross-reactive TCRs. Using the MIRA antigens, annotated TCRs were further analysed by specific ORF or by position within an ORF. Breadth was defined as the number of annotated unique rearrangements divided by the total number of unique productive rearrangements, and depth was defined as the summed frequency of the annotated unique rearrangements. Group comparisons of TCR breadth used two-sided Wilcoxon rank-sum tests. TCRdb limited this immuneACCESS table to in-frame rearrangements with V and J called. A share of clones is missing; checked studies link under half to unresolved V genes, and the rest is unexplained. V and J calls and clone size are given by that table; D and trimming were obtained from the DNA. The sample yields approximately 480,000 clones; around 88% were counted once. About 13% of the sample is held by the ten biggest clonotypes.

In its sample, this clone was seen once. Its cognate antigen has yet to be identified. The input lacks base qualities; no much larger clone sits a single base away. Findings and caveats that apply to the study as a whole: Vaccine and placebo recipients had similar non-spike TCR breadth, a finding consistent with the vaccine containing only spike. The authors noted that total T cell responses may have been underestimated by the TCR breadth and depth analyses. Substantial breadth of spike-specific CD8+ and CD4+ T cell responses was reported after vaccination. The study was not powered to compare responses between vaccine doses or regimens. Ad26.COV2.S recipients had higher spike-specific TCR breadth than placebo recipients (P = 0.0014).

The treatment or condition label on this specimen signifies: some 20 received Ad26.COV2.S at low or high dose, single or two shots; roughly five received placebo; per-sample allocation not given. Repertoires of vaccine and placebo recipients were sequenced from samples taken on day 63 after the first injection. Between 29 July and 7 August 2020, Cohort 1b enrolled about two dozen adults aged 18-55 years at one site in Boston, USA. Ad26.COV2.S was a replication-incompetent adenovirus type 26 vector expressing a prefusion-stabilized SARS-CoV-2 spike protein from the original Wuhan strain. The sequences come from peripheral blood, collected in a trial of Ad26.COV2.S vaccine versus placebo. The sequence was obtained from a person between 18 and 65 years old who received the Ad26.COV2.S COVID-19 vaccine or a placebo. The rearranged chain carries TRBV28 and TRBJ1-6; the D gene is perhaps TRBD1, from 5 matching bases. The DNA sequence is as follows: TGTGCCAGCAGTTCTCCAGTGGGGCCCTATAATTCACCCCTCCACTTT. The encoded protein is CASSSPVGPYNSPLHF.